The text below deals with one T cell receptor (beta chain). Its antigen is currently unknown. This sample stems from a study of cytomegalovirus exposure and HLA in healthy donors. The PCR used 60 Vbeta and 13 Jbeta primers. Profiled with immunoSEQ multiplex PCR; TCRdb holds only in-frame clones, not every one. The sample records fewer than 250,000 clones, around three quarters being singletons. Regarding the study as a whole: 164 TCR beta chains were listed as cytomegalovirus-associated. In vitro experiments confirmed that a few CMV-associated chains were specific for CMV antigens. In an earlier analysis, about 87% or about 30%: the productive usage of most TCR beta V segments.

V was trimmed by 1 base and J by 2 bases, leaving 9 bases between them. Germline CDR1 reads SGHTA; CDR2 reads FQGTGA. The CDR3 contains 15 residues. The V call is TRBV7-3, the J call TRBJ2-1, with a weak D call TRBD1 (5 bases). This sequence was found in a woman aged 30 to 39 in good health and CMV-seropositive. What was sequenced was PBMCs. For the CDR3, the DNA is TGTGCCAGCAGCTTAAGTCAGGGCGCCTACAATGAGCAGTTCTTC. It codes for CASSLSQGAYNEQFF.